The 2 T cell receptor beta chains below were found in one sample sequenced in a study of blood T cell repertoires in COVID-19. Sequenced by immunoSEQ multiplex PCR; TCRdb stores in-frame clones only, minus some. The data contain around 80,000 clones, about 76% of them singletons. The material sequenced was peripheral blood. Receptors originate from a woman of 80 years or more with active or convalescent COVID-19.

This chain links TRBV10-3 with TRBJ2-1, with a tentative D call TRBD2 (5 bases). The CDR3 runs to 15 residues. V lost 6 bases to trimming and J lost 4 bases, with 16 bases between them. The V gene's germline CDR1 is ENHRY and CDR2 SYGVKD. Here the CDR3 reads CAIRGADGTYNEQFF. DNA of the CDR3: TGTGCCATCAGAGGAGCGGATGGTACTTACAATGAGCAGTTCTTC.

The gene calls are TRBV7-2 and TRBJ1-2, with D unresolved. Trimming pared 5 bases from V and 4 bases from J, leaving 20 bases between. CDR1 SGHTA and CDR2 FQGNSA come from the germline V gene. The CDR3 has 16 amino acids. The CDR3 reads CASSPRGMDEGYGYTF. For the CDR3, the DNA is TGTGCCAGCAGCCCGCGGGGTATGGACGAGGGCTATGGCTACACCTTC.